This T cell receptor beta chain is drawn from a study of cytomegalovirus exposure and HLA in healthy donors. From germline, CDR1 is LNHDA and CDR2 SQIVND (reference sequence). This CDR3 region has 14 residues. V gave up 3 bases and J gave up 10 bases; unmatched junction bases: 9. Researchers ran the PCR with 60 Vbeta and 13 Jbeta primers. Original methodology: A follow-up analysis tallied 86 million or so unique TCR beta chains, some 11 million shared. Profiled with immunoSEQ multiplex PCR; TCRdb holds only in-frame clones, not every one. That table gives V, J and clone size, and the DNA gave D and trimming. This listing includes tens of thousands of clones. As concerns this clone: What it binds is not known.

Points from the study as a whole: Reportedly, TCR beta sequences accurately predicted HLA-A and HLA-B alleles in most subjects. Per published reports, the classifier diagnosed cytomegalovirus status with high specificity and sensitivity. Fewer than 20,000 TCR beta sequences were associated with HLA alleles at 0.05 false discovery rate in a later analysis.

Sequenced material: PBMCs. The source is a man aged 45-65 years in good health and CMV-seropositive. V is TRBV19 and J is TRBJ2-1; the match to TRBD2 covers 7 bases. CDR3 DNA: TGTGCCAGTAGTATTCGGCCTAGCGGAGGGGAGCAGTTCTTC. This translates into CASSIRPSGGEQFF.